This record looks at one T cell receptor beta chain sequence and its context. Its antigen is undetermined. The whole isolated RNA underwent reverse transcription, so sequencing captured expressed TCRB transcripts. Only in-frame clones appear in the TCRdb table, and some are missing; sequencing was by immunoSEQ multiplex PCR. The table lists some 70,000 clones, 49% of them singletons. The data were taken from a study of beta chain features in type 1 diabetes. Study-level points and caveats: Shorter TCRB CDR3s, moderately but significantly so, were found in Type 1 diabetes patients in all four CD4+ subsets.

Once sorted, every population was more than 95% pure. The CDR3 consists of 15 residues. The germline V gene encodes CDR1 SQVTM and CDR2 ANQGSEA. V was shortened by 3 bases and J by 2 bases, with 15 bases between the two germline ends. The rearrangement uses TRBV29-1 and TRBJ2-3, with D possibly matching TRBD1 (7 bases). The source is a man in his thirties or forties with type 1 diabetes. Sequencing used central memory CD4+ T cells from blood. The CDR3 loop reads CSVETPGGNTDTQYF. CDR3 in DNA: TGCAGCGTTGAGACACCAGGGGGGAACACAGATACGCAGTATTTT.